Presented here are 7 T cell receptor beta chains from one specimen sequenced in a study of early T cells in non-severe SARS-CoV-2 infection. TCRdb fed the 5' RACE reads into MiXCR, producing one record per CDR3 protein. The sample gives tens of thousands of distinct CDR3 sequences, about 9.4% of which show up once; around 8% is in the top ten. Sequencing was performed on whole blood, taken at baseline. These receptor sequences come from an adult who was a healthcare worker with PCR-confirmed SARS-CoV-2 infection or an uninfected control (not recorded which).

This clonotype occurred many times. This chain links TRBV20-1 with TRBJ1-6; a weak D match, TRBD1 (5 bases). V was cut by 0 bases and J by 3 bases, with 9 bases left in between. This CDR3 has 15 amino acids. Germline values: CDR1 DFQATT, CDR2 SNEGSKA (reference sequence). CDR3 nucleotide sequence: TGCAGTGCTAGAGATGGGGGGAGCTATAATTCACCCCTCCACTTT. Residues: CSARDGGSYNSPLHF.

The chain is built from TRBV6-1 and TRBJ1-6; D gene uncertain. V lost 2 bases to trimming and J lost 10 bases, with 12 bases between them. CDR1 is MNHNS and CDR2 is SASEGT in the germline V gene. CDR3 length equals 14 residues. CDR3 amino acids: CASSELEGKSPLHF. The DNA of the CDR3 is TGTGCCAGCAGTGAATTAGAAGGAAAGTCACCCCTCCACTTT.

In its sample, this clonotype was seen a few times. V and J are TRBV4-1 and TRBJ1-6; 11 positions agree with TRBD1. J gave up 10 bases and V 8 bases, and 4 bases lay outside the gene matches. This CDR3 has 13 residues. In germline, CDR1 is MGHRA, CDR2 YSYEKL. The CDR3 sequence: CASGTGGESPLHF. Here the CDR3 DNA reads TGCGCCAGCGGGACAGGGGGGGAATCACCCCTCCACTTT.

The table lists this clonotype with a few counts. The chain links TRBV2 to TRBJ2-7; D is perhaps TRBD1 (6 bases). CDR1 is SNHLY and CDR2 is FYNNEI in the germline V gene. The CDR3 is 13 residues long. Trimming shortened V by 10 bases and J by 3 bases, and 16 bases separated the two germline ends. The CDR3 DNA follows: TGTGCCATCGCAGGGGAACAGATCTACGAGCAGTACTTC. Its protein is CAIAGEQIYEQYF.

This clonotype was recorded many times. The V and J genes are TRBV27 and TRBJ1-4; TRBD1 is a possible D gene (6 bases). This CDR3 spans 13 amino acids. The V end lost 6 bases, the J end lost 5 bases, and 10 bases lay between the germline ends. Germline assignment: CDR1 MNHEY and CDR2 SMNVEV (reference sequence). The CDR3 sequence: CASRPQGNEKLFF. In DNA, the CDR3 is TGTGCCAGCAGGCCACAGGGAAATGAAAAACTGTTTTTT.

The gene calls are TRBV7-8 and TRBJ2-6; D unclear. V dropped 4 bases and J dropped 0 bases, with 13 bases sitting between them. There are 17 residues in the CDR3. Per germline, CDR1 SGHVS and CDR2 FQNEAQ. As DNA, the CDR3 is TGTGCCAGCAGCTCCCTCGGTTCGCTCTCTGGGGCCAACGTCCTGACTTTC. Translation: CASSSLGSLSGANVLTF.

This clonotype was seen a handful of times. The CDR3 DNA reads as TGTGCCAGCAGTTCAGGGGGCCAAGAGACCCAGTACTTC. Its protein is CASSSGGQETQYF. The V gene is TRBV27, the J gene TRBJ2-5; 7 bases are shared with TRBD1. Per the germline V gene, CDR1 is MNHEY and CDR2 is SMNVEV (reference sequence). CDR3 length: 13 amino acids. The V and J ends lost 4 bases and 1 base, in that order; junction bases with no gene match: 0.